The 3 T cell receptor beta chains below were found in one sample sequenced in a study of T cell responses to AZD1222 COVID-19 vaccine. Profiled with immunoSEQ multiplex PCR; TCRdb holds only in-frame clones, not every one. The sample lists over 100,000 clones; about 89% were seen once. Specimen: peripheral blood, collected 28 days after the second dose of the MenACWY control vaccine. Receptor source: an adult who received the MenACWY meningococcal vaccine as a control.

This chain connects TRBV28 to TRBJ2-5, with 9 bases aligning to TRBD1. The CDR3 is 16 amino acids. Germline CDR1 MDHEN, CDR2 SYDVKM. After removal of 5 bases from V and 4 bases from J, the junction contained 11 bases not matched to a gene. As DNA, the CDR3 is TGTGCCAGCAGTCGCACCGGGACAGGGACGCGAGAGACCCAGTACTTC. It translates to CASSRTGTGTRETQYF.

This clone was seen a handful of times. CDR3 protein: CASNSGQGNSGANVLTF. The DNA for the CDR3 is TGTGCCAGTAACTCCGGACAGGGGAACTCTGGGGCCAACGTCCTGACTTTC. This chain uses TRBV19 with TRBJ2-6; 9 nucleotides line up with TRBD1. Germline loops: CDR1 LNHDA, CDR2 SQIVND (reference sequence). CDR3 size: 17 residues. Unmatched junction bases numbered 7, after V lost 7 bases and J lost 0 bases.

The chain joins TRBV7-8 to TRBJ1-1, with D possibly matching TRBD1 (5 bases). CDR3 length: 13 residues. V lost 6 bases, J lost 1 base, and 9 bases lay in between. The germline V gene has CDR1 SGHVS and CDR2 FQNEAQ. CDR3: CASRQVSNTEAFF. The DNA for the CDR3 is TGTGCCAGCAGACAGGTCTCGAACACTGAAGCTTTCTTT.